This passage covers 24 T cell receptor beta chains from one sample sequenced in a study of patients and donors after allogeneic stem cell transplantation. TCRdb ran MiXCR on the RT-PCR reads and lists one entry per CDR3 protein. The sample shows about a million distinct CDR3 sequences, around 17% of them seen only once. The sequencing input was blood, either unsorted or a sorted T cell fraction (not recorded which). These receptors were collected from a human donor who was either an allogeneic HSCT recipient or a stem cell or donor lymphocyte infusion donor (not recorded which). It is not recorded whose cells these are; they may come from a transplant donor.

This clonotype has just a few counts. V and J are TRBV5-1 and TRBJ2-1; D is perhaps TRBD2 (6 bases). The CDR3 sequence is 18 residues long. Looked up from germline, CDR1 is SGHRS and CDR2 is YFSETQ. Trimming cost V 1 base and J 0 bases, with 17 bases left between them. Here the CDR3 reads CASSLRRDFSSSYNEQFF. CDR3 DNA: TGCGCCAGCAGCTTGAGGAGGGATTTCTCTAGCTCCTACAATGAGCAGTTCTTC. Drawing the rest from reference TRBV5-1 and TRBJ2-1, the complete variable domain is KAGVTQTPRYLIKTRGQQVTLSCSPISGHRSVSWYQQTPGQGLQFLFEYFSETQRNKGNFPGRFSGRQFSNSRSEMNVSTLELGDSALYLCASSLRRDFSSSYNEQFFGPGTRLTVL.

The chain links TRBV2 to TRBJ2-7; 7 bases map to TRBD1. Germline V CDR1 and CDR2: SNHLY, FYNNEI. V lost 5 bases and J lost 3; bases outside the gene matches: 7. The CDR3 is made up of 14 amino acids. The CDR3 sequence is CASSRDSVNYEQYF. The DNA for the CDR3 is TGTGCCAGCAGTAGGGACAGTGTCAACTACGAGCAGTACTTC.

The chain has TRBV21-1 and TRBJ1-2; whether TRBD1, the table's D call, matches the DNA was not checked. TRBV21-1 is a listed pseudogene. The CDR3 is 13 residues long. The CDR3, as DNA: TGTGCCAAAGGCTTCTTGACAGGCAATGGCTACACCTTC. Protein: CAKGFLTGNGYTF.

This clonotype was picked up many times. This sequence joins TRBV5-1 and TRBJ2-1; D is perhaps TRBD1 (6 bases). Trimming took 7 bases from V and 9 from J, leaving 20 bases between them. The CDR3 has 14 residues. Germline CDR1 SGHRS, CDR2 YFSETQ. DNA for the CDR3: TGCGCCAGCGAACCAGTAACAGGGCAGGGTGAGCAGTTCTTC. Amino acid sequence: CASEPVTGQGEQFF.

The J gene is TRBJ1-6, the V gene TRBV15, with 8 bases that match TRBD1. This CDR3 has 14 residues. The junction had 6 bases not matched to a gene; V was cut back by 5 bases and J by 9 bases. CDR1 is LNHNV, CDR2 YYDKDF, per germline (reference sequence). The DNA of the CDR3 is TGTGCCACCAGCGTGCGACAGGGGACTTCACCCCTCCACTTT. The encoded protein is CATSVRQGTSPLHF.

This chain links TRBV4-2 with TRBJ2-7, with 9 nucleotides matching TRBD2. The V gene's germline CDR1 is LGHNA and CDR2 YNFKEQ. The CDR3 loop spans 16 amino acids. Trimming cost V 4 bases and J 2 bases; bases outside gene matches: 9. The CDR3 bases are TGTGCCAGCAGCCCCCAGGTTAGCGGGGGAACCTACGAGCAGTACTTC. Translated, it gives CASSPQVSGGTYEQYF.

Only a few counts were recorded for this clonotype. For the CDR3, the DNA is TGTGCCAGCAGCAGACAAGCCGGGACTAGCTCGGTTGGGACAGATACGCAGTATTTT. It translates to CASSRQAGTSSVGTDTQYF. The chain uses TRBV9 and TRBJ2-3, with 9 bases aligning to TRBD2. Germline V gene data show CDR1 as SGDLS and CDR2 as YYNGEE. The J segment lost 3 bases and the V segment lost 4 bases, leaving 18 bases of the junction unmatched. This CDR3 is built from 19 residues. The whole variable domain, remainder taken from reference TRBV9 and TRBJ2-3, is DSGVTQTPKHLITATGQRVTLRCSPRSGDLSVYWYQQSLDQGLQFLIQYYNGEERAKGNILERFSAQQFPDLHSELNLSSLELGDSALYFCASSRQAGTSSVGTDTQYFGPGTRLTVL.

The V and J genes are TRBV4-1 and TRBJ1-4; D is unclear. The ends were cut back, 1 base at V and 10 bases at J, with 16 bases in the middle. CDR1 is MGHRA and CDR2 is YSYEKL in the germline V gene. The CDR3 totals 15 residues. The CDR3 bases are TGCGCCAGCAGCCAAGCAGGCCCCCCGGATGGAAAACTGTTTTTT. Translating gives CASSQAGPPDGKLFF.

In this sample, this clonotype turned up a few times. The V gene is TRBV7-2, the J gene TRBJ2-3, with D perhaps TRBD2 (7 bases). The V end lost 6 bases, the J end lost 0 bases, and 19 bases lay between the germline ends. The CDR3 extends over 17 amino acids. CDR1 is SGHTA and CDR2 is FQGNSA in the germline V gene. The CDR3 sequence is CASRPPWAGASTDTQYF. DNA of the CDR3: TGTGCCAGCAGACCACCCTGGGCGGGGGCGAGCACAGATACGCAGTATTTT.

This clonotype has only a few counts. The chain combines TRBV10-3 with TRBJ2-7, with 9 bases lining up with TRBD2. The junction had 13 bases not matched to a gene; V was cut back by 10 bases and J by 6 bases. Germline CDR1 is ENHRY and CDR2 is SYGVKD. This CDR3 has 14 residues. CDR3 region: CATLGLAGPSEQYF. CDR3 bases: TGTGCCACCCTTGGCCTAGCGGGACCTTCCGAGCAGTACTTC.

The chain employs TRBV6-5 and TRBJ1-2; D is possibly TRBD1 (5 bases). Germline V gene lookup returns CDR1 MNHEY and CDR2 SVGAGI. With 0 bases removed from V and 7 bases from J, the gap between germline ends came to 18 bases. The CDR3 runs to 16 residues. The CDR3 DNA reads TGTGCCAGCAGTTACTCAGAGGGGACCGGTGGTGGTGGCTACACCTTC. Translating it yields CASSYSEGTGGGGYTF.

Many counts were recorded for this clonotype. The chain couples TRBV5-1 to TRBJ1-5; D call uncertain. Germline V CDR1 and CDR2: SGHRS, YFSETQ. With 0 bases removed from V and 0 bases from J, the gap between germline ends came to 7 bases. The CDR3 length is 15 residues. CDR3 nucleotides: TGCGCCAGCAGCTTGGAAGGGTCTAGCAATCAGCCCCAGCATTTT. This translates into CASSLEGSSNQPQHF.

This chain links TRBV6-5 with TRBJ1-1; D may be TRBD1 (5 bases). CDR3 length: 12 amino acids. V lost 8 bases, J lost 0 bases, and 7 bases lay in between. Germline V gene lookup returns CDR1 MNHEY and CDR2 SVGAGI. CDR3 residues: CASGTVNTEAFF. The CDR3 DNA reads as TGTGCCAGCGGGACGGTGAACACTGAAGCTTTCTTT.

This rearrangement joins TRBV5-1 to TRBJ2-7; the D gene is possibly TRBD1 (6 bases). The germline gives CDR1 SGHRS, CDR2 YFSETQ. Trimming removed 5 bases at V and 6 bases at J, with 21 bases between. The CDR3 is 15 amino acids. CDR3 coding DNA: TGCGCCAGCAGGGATGGGGGCGCCGGGCCGGGCGAGCAGTACTTC. It encodes CASRDGGAGPGEQYF. Combining the CDR3 with reference TRBV5-1 and TRBJ2-7 gives the whole variable domain KAGVTQTPRYLIKTRGQQVTLSCSPISGHRSVSWYQQTPGQGLQFLFEYFSETQRNKGNFPGRFSGRQFSNSRSEMNVSTLELGDSALYLCASRDGGAGPGEQYFGPGTRLTVT.

The genes are TRBV6-5 and TRBJ1-1; the D is unclear. This CDR3 has 14 amino acids. Germline V gene sequence: CDR1 MNHEY, CDR2 SVGAGI. V lost 3 bases, J lost 1 base, and 9 bases lay in between. The CDR3 DNA is TGTGCCAGCAGTTATATAGCAGGGAACACTGAAGCTTTCTTT. Its translation: CASSYIAGNTEAFF.

The J gene is TRBJ2-7, the V gene TRBV20-1, with 10 bases identical to TRBD2. The V segment lost 3 bases and the J segment 6 bases; nucleotides outside the gene matches: 5. This CDR3 is built from 13 residues. Per germline, CDR1 DFQATT and CDR2 SNEGSKA (reference sequence). This CDR3 is CSARLAGVFEQYF. DNA of the CDR3: TGCAGTGCTAGGCTAGCGGGAGTCTTCGAGCAGTACTTC.

With respect to this clonotype: This may arise from a read error, as a much more abundant clone is one base away. The chain recombines TRBV20-1 with TRBJ2-1; D not certain. V lost 5 bases, J lost 6 bases, and 17 bases lay in between. The CDR3 spans 14 residues. CDR1 and CDR2 from the germline V gene are DFQATT and SNEGSKA (reference sequence). For the CDR3, the DNA is TGCAGTGCTCTCCAGAAAGGCTGGCCCAATGAGCAGTTCTTC. Translated, it gives CSALQKGWPNEQFF.

This rearrangement joins TRBV12-3 or TRBV12-4 to TRBJ1-6, with a weak D call TRBD1 (6 bases). CDR3 size: 18 residues. Trimming took 3 bases from V and 7 from J, leaving 22 bases between them. For the CDR3, the DNA is TGTGCCAGCAGTTTGACAAACAGGGACCCCTATAGGAATTCACCCCTCCACTTT. Protein: CASSLTNRDPYRNSPLHF.

This clonotype was picked up a small number of times. This chain uses TRBV7-9 with TRBJ1-5; perhaps TRBD1 as D (6 bases). V gave up 4 bases and J gave up 0 bases, with 10 bases separating them. This CDR3 has 15 residues. The germline V gene has CDR1 SEHNR and CDR2 FQNEAQ (reference sequence). The CDR3 loop is CASSYRTDSNQPQHF. CDR3 nucleotide sequence: TGTGCCAGCAGCTACCGGACAGATAGCAATCAGCCCCAGCATTTT.

The V and J genes are TRBV28 and TRBJ2-3, with a weak D call TRBD2 (6 bases). Germline loops: CDR1 MDHEN, CDR2 SYDVKM. The CDR3 length is 14 residues. V gave up 10 bases and J gave up 2 bases, with 16 bases separating them. The CDR3 nucleotides are TGTGCCATTGTAGCGGCCCGCCCCACAGATACGCAGTATTTT. The encoded protein is CAIVAARPTDTQYF.

This clonotype was recorded many times. V and J are TRBV29-1 and TRBJ2-2; possible D gene TRBD2, 7 bases. Germline V gene lookup returns CDR1 SQVTM and CDR2 ANQGSEA. Deletions cut 3 bases from V and 4 bases from J, with 12 bases between. The CDR3 is 14 residues long. The CDR3 coding sequence is TGCAGCGTTGACCTGGGGGGGGCCACCGGGGAGCTGTTTTTT. Its translation is CSVDLGGATGELFF.

This clonotype turned up a few times. The V gene is TRBV4-2, the J gene TRBJ1-1, with D maybe TRBD1 (5 bases). CDR1 is LGHNA, CDR2 YNFKEQ, per germline. This CDR3 region has 16 residues. Trimming left V 0 bases short and J 0 bases short, with 11 bases between. CDR3 in amino acids: CASSQENRKMNTEAFF. In DNA form, the CDR3 reads TGTGCCAGCAGCCAAGAGAACAGGAAAATGAACACTGAAGCTTTCTTT.

This clonotype appeared many times. The rearrangement uses TRBV12-3 or TRBV12-4 and TRBJ2-7; no reliable D call. The CDR3 extends over 12 amino acids. Deletions cut 3 bases from V and 4 bases from J, with 7 bases between. CDR3 in amino acids: CASSFGLYEQYF. The CDR3 bases are TGTGCCAGCAGTTTTGGTCTATACGAGCAGTACTTC.

The rearrangement uses TRBV10-3 and TRBJ1-5, with D perhaps matching TRBD1 (6 bases). This CDR3 has 14 residues. Germline CDR1 and CDR2: ENHRY and SYGVKD. The germline V and J ends were trimmed by 1 base and 7 bases, with 11 bases remaining between them. CDR3: CAISEWGGRQPQHF. CDR3 coding DNA: TGTGCCATCAGTGAGTGGGGGGGCCGGCAGCCCCAGCATTTT.